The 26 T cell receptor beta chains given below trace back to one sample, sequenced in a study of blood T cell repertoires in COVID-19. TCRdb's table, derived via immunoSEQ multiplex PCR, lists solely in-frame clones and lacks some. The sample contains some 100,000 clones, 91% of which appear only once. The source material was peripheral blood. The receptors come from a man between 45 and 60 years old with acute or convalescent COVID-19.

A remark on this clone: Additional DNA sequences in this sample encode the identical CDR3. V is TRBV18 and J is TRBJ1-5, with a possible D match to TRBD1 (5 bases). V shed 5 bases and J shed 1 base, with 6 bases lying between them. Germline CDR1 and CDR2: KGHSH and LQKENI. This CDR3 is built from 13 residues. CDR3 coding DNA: TGTGCCAGCTCATCAGGGAGCAATCAGCCCCAGCATTTT. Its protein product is CASSSGSNQPQHF. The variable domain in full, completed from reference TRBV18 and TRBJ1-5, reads NAGVMQNPRHLVRRRGQEARLRCSPMKGHSHVYWYRQLPEEGLKFMVYLQKENIIDESGMPKERFSAEFPKEGPSILRIQQVVRGDSAAYFCASSSGSNQPQHFGDGTRLSIL.

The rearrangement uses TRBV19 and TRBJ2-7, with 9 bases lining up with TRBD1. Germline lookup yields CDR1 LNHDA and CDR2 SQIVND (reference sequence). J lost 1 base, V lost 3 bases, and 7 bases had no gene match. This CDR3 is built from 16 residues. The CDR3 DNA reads TGTGCCAGTAGTATGACGGACGGGACAGGGTCCTACGAGCAGTACTTC. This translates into CASSMTDGTGSYEQYF.

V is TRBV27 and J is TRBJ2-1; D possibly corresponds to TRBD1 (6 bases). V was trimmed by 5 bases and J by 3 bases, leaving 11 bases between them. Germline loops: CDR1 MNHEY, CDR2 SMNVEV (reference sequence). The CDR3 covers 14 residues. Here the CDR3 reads CASSGRTVYNEQFF. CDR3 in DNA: TGTGCCAGCAGTGGTAGGACAGTCTACAATGAGCAGTTCTTC.

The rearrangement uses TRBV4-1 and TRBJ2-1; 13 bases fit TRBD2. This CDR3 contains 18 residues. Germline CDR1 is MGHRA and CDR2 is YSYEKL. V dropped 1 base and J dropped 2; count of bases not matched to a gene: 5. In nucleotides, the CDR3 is TGCGCCAGCAGCCAAGGAGGACTAGCGGGGGCCCCCTACAATGAGCAGTTCTTC. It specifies CASSQGGLAGAPYNEQFF.

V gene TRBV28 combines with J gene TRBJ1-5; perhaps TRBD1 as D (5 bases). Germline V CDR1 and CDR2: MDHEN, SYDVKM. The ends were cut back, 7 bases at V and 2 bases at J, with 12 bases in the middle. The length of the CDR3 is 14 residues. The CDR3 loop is CASNPGRGNQPQHF. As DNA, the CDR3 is TGTGCCAGCAACCCAGGGCGAGGCAATCAGCCCCAGCATTTT.

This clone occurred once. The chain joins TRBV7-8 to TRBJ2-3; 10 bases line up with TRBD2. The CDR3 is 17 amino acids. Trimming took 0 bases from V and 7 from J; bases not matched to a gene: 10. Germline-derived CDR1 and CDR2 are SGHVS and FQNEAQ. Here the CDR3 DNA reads TGTGCCAGCAGCTTAGCTGGGAGCGGGGGGGCGTTGAATACGCAGTATTTT. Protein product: CASSLAGSGGALNTQYF.

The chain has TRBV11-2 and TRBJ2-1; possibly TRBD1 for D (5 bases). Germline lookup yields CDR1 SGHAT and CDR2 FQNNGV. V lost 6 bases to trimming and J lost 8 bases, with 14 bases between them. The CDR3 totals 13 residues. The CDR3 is CASSRLGPDEQFF. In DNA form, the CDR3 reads TGTGCCAGCAGTCGCCTGGGGCCCGATGAGCAGTTCTTC.

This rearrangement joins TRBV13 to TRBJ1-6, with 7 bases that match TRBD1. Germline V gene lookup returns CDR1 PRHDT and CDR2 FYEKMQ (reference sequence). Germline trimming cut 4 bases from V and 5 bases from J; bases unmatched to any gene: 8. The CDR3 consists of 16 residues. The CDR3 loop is CASSSGDRADNSPLHF. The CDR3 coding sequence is TGTGCCAGCAGCTCGGGAGACAGGGCCGATAATTCACCCCTCCACTTT.

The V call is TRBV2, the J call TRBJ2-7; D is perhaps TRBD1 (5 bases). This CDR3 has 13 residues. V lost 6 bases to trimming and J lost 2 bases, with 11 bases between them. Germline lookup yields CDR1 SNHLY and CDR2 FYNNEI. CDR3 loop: CASSPTATYEQYF. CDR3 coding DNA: TGTGCCAGCAGCCCGACAGCCACCTACGAGCAGTACTTC. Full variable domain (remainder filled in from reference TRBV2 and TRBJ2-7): EPEVTQTPSHQVTQMGQEVILRCVPISNHLYFYWYRQILGQKVEFLVSFYNNEISEKSEIFDDQFSVERPDGSNFTLKIRSTKLEDSAMYFCASSPTATYEQYFGPGTRLTVT.

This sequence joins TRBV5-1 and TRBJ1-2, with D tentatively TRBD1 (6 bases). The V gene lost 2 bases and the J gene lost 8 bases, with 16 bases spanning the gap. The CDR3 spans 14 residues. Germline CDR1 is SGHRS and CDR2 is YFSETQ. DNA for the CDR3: TGCGCCAGCAGCTTCCGGGACACCTCGGGAGGCTACACCTTC. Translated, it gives CASSFRDTSGGYTF.

The CDR3 spells CASSQRGSGELFF. CDR3 nucleotide sequence: TGTGCCAGCAGCCAGAGGGGGTCCGGGGAGCTGTTTTTT. The genes are TRBV3-1 (or the pseudogene TRBV3-2) and TRBJ2-2; TRBD1 is a possible D gene (6 bases). The CDR3 consists of 13 residues. V lost 3 bases and J lost 6, with 8 bases in between. Germline loops: CDR1 LGHDT, CDR2 YNNKEL (reference sequence).

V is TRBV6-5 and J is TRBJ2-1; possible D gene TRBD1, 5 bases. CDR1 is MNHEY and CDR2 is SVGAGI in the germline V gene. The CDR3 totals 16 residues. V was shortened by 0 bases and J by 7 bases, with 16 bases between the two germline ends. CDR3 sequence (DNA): TGTGCCAGCAGTTACTCGTTAAAGGGTCCAGGGAATGAGCAGTTCTTC. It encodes CASSYSLKGPGNEQFF.

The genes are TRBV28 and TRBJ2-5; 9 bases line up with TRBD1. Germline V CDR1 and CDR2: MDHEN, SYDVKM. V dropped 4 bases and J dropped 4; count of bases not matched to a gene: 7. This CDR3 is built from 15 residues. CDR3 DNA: TGTGCCAGCAGTTCCCCCTCGACAGGGGGAGAGACCCAGTACTTC. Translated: CASSSPSTGGETQYF. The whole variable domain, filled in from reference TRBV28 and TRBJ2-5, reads DVKVTQSSRYLVKRTGEKVFLECVQDMDHENMFWYRQDPGLGLRLIYFSYDVKMKEKGDIPEGYSVSREKKERFSLILESASTNQTSMYLCASSSPSTGGETQYFGPGTRLLVL.

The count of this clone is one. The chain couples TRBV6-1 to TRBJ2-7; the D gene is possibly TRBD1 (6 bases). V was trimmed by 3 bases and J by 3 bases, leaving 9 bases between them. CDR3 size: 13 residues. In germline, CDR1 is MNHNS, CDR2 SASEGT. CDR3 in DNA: TGTGCCAGCAGTGAGGGACATAGCTACGAGCAGTACTTC. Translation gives CASSEGHSYEQYF.

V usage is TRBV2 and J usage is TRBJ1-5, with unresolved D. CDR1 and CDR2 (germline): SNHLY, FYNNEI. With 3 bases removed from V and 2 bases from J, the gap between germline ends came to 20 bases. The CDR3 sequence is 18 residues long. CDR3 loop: CASSEQLYSKLGNQPQHF. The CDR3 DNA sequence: TGTGCCAGCAGTGAGCAACTTTACAGCAAACTGGGCAATCAGCCCCAGCATTTT.

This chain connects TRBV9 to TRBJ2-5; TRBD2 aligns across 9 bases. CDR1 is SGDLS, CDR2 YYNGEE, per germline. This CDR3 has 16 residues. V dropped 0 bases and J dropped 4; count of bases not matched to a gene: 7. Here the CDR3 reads CASSVGSGGNVETQYF. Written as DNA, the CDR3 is TGTGCCAGCAGCGTAGGTAGCGGGGGAAACGTAGAGACCCAGTACTTC.

CDR3 bases: TGCAGCGTCAACAAGGGACAGCTGAGCTCCTACAATGAGCAGTTCTTC. It codes for CSVNKGQLSSYNEQFF. The chain has TRBV29-1 and TRBJ2-1; 7 bases are shared with TRBD1. The CDR3 is 16 amino acids. Per the germline V gene, CDR1 is SQVTM and CDR2 is ANQGSEA. V lost 6 bases to trimming and J lost 0 bases; unmatched junction nucleotides: 11.

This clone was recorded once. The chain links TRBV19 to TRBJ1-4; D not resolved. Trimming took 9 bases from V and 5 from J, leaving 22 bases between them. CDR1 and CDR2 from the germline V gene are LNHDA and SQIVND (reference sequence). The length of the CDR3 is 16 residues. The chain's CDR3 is CASGGPRTDKNEKLFF. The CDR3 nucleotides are TGTGCCAGCGGAGGGCCGCGGACTGATAAAAATGAAAAACTGTTTTTT.

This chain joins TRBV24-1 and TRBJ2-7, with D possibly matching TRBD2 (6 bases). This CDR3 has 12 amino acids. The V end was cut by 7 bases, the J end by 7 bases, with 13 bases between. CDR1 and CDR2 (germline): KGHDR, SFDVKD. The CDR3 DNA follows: TGTGCCACCAGGGGCGCGGGGTGGGAGCAGTACTTC. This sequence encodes CATRGAGWEQYF.

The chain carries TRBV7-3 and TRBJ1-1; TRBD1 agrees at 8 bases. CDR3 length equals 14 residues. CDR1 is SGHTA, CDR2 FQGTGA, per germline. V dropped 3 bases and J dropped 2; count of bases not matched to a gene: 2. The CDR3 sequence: CASSLGQANTEAFF. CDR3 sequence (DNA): TGTGCCAGCAGCTTGGGACAGGCAAACACTGAAGCTTTCTTT.

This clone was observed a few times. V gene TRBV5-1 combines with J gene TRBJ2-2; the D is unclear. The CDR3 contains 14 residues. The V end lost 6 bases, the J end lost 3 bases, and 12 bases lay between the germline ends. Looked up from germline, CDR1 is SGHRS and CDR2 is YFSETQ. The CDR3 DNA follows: TGCGCCAGCACTTCGCAACCGGACACCGGGGAGCTGTTTTTT. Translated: CASTSQPDTGELFF. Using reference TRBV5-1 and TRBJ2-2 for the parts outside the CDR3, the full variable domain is KAGVTQTPRYLIKTRGQQVTLSCSPISGHRSVSWYQQTPGQGLQFLFEYFSETQRNKGNFPGRFSGRQFSNSRSEMNVSTLELGDSALYLCASTSQPDTGELFFGEGSRLTVL.

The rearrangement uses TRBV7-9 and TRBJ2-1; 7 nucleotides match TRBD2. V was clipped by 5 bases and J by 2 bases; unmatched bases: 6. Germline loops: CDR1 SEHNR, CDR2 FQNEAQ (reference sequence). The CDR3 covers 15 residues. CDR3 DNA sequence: TGTGCCAGCAGCCCCCTGGCGGGGGCCTACAATGAGCAGTTCTTC. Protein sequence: CASSPLAGAYNEQFF.

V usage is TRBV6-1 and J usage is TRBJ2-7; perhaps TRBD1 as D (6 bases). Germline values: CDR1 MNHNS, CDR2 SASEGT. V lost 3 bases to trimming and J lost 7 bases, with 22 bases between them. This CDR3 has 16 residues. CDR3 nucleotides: TGTGCCAGCAGTGATACTCCAAAAATGACAGGCTCGGAGCAGTACTTC. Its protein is CASSDTPKMTGSEQYF.

CDR3 sequence: CASSARQGRDGYTF. The CDR3 DNA reads as TGTGCCAGCAGCGCGCGACAGGGACGAGACGGCTACACCTTC. This chain uses TRBV9 with TRBJ1-2; 7 bases match TRBD1. Looked up from germline, CDR1 is SGDLS and CDR2 is YYNGEE. J was trimmed by 8 bases and V by 3 bases; bases with no gene match: 10. The length of the CDR3 is 14 residues. Based on the CDR3 plus reference TRBV9 and TRBJ1-2, the full variable domain is DSGVTQTPKHLITATGQRVTLRCSPRSGDLSVYWYQQSLDQGLQFLIQYYNGEERAKGNILERFSAQQFPDLHSELNLSSLELGDSALYFCASSARQGRDGYTFGSGTRLTVV.

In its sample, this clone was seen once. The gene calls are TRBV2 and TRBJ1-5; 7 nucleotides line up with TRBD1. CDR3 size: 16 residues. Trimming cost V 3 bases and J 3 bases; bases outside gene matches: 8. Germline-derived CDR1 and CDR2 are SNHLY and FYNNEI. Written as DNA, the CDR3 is TGTGCCAGCAGTGATGGACAGGCAGGTGTCAATCAGCCCCAGCATTTT. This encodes CASSDGQAGVNQPQHF. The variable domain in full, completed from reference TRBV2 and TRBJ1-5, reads EPEVTQTPSHQVTQMGQEVILRCVPISNHLYFYWYRQILGQKVEFLVSFYNNEISEKSEIFDDQFSVERPDGSNFTLKIRSTKLEDSAMYFCASSDGQAGVNQPQHFGDGTRLSIL.

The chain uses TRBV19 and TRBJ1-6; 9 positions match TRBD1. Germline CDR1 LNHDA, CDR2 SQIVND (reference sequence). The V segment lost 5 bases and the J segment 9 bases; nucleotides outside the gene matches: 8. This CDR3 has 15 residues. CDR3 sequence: CASSETGTGSSPLHF. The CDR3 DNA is TGTGCCAGTAGTGAGACCGGGACAGGGTCTTCACCCCTCCACTTT. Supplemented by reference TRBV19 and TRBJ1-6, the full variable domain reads DGGITQSPKYLFRKEGQNVTLSCEQNLNHDAMYWYRQDPGQGLRLIYYSQIVNDFQKGDIAEGYSVSREKKESFPLTVTSAQKNPTAFYLCASSETGTGSSPLHFGNGTRLTVT.